The 22 T cell receptor beta chains below come from one sample, sequenced in a study of cytomegalovirus exposure and HLA in healthy donors. The study ran its PCR with 60 Vbeta and 13 Jbeta primers. Some clones are missing from TCRdb's copy, which holds only in-frame ones; the method was immunoSEQ multiplex PCR. Of roughly 120,000 clones in the sample, 15% are singletons; the top ten hold 1.9%. The sequencing sample was made of PBMCs. These receptors all come from a woman younger than 30 in good health and CMV-seronegative.

This clone was observed a handful of times. The junction departs from germline at one end; a sequencing error may be responsible. V is TRBV2 and J is TRBJ1-2; 7 positions match TRBD1. Looked up from germline, CDR1 is SNHLY and CDR2 is FYNNEI. This CDR3 has 15 amino acids. CDR3 region: CASSKARGQLYGYTF. The CDR3 nucleotides are TGTGCCAGCAGTAAAGCCCGGGGACAGCTCTATGGCTACACCTTC.

V gene TRBV30 combines with J gene TRBJ1-2, with D tentatively TRBD1 (6 bases). CDR1 is GTSNPN, CDR2 SVGIG, per germline (reference sequence). The V gene lost 5 bases and the J gene lost 0 bases, with 13 bases spanning the gap. This CDR3 spans 14 amino acids. The CDR3 coding sequence is TGTGCCTGGGGTGAAGGGGGATCTAACTATGGCTACACCTTC. Translated, it gives CAWGEGGSNYGYTF.

The chain carries TRBV19 and TRBJ1-5, with 10 bases lining up with TRBD1. The germline CDR1 and CDR2 sequences are LNHDA and SQIVND (reference sequence). This CDR3 region has 16 residues. Trimming removed 5 bases from V and 6 bases from J; junction bases left unmatched: 10. The CDR3, as DNA: TGTGCCAGTAGTCCGCTGGACAGGGGGGTTGGTCAGCCCCAGCATTTT. The encoded protein is CASSPLDRGVGQPQHF. Supplemented by reference TRBV19 and TRBJ1-5, the full variable domain reads DGGITQSPKYLFRKEGQNVTLSCEQNLNHDAMYWYRQDPGQGLRLIYYSQIVNDFQKGDIAEGYSVSREKKESFPLTVTSAQKNPTAFYLCASSPLDRGVGQPQHFGDGTRLSIL.

V gene TRBV19 combines with J gene TRBJ1-5; D ambiguous. This CDR3 is 14 amino acids long. CDR1 is LNHDA, CDR2 SQIVND, per germline (reference sequence). Trimming shortened V by 6 bases and J by 9 bases, and 18 bases separated the two germline ends. This chain's CDR3 is CASRKRVLTGPQHF. CDR3 DNA: TGTGCCAGTAGGAAACGGGTTCTTACTGGGCCCCAGCATTTT.

This clone has only a few counts. The chain combines TRBV2 with TRBJ2-7, with 8 bases lining up with TRBD1. Germline V gives CDR1 SNHLY, CDR2 FYNNEI. V trimming: 6 bases; J trimming: 2 bases; junction bases outside the gene matches: 9. The CDR3 totals 15 residues. CDR3 sequence: CASREDRVLPYEQYF. CDR3 DNA: TGTGCCAGCAGGGAGGACAGGGTGCTCCCCTACGAGCAGTACTTC.

The genes are TRBV30 and TRBJ1-2, with D hard to call. CDR1 and CDR2 from the germline V gene are GTSNPN and SVGIG (reference sequence). Deletions cut 4 bases from V and 0 bases from J, with 12 bases between. CDR3 length equals 14 residues. The CDR3 DNA is TGTGCCTGGAAGTCGAGGGCCACTAACTATGGCTACACCTTC. Translating it yields CAWKSRATNYGYTF.

J is TRBJ1-1 and V is TRBV25-1; no definite D call. V shed 1 base and J shed 4 bases, with 13 bases lying between them. Germline-derived CDR1 and CDR2 are MGHDK and SYGVNS. The CDR3 extends over 15 amino acids. CDR3 amino acids: CASSEFAGGVTEAFF. The CDR3 DNA follows: TGTGCCAGCAGTGAATTTGCGGGCGGGGTCACTGAAGCTTTCTTT.

V and J are TRBV5-1 and TRBJ1-2, with TRBD1 matching 8 bases. Germline V gene lookup returns CDR1 SGHRS and CDR2 YFSETQ. With 3 bases clipped from V and 0 bases from J, the junction kept 10 bases outside the gene matches. This CDR3 has 17 residues. The CDR3, as DNA: TGCGCCAGCAGCTCGAGCCGGGACAGGTCTTCTAACTATGGCTACACCTTC. Translating gives CASSSSRDRSSNYGYTF. Using reference TRBV5-1 and TRBJ1-2 for the parts outside the CDR3, the full variable domain is KAGVTQTPRYLIKTRGQQVTLSCSPISGHRSVSWYQQTPGQGLQFLFEYFSETQRNKGNFPGRFSGRQFSNSRSEMNVSTLELGDSALYLCASSSSRDRSSNYGYTFGSGTRLTVV.

This chain uses TRBV5-4 with TRBJ2-3, with D possibly matching TRBD1 (5 bases). CDR1 is SGHNT and CDR2 is YYREEE in the germline V gene (reference sequence). V lost 4 bases to trimming and J lost 6 bases, with 18 bases between them. The CDR3 length is 15 residues. CDR3 nucleotides: TGTGCCAGCAGCCCCCATCAGCAGGGCCCGGATACGCAGTATTTT. Translated, it gives CASSPHQQGPDTQYF.

The V call is TRBV27, the J call TRBJ2-5, with D tentatively TRBD2 (6 bases). Trimming left V 8 bases short and J 6 bases short, with 10 bases between. Germline CDR1 is MNHEY and CDR2 is SMNVEV (reference sequence). This CDR3 region has 11 residues. The CDR3 coding sequence is TGTGCCAGCGGGGGGTGGAAGACCCAGTACTTC. Translating gives CASGGWKTQYF.

This clone came up a few times. This chain joins TRBV7-9 and TRBJ1-5, with 8 positions matching TRBD1. J was trimmed by 1 base and V by 5 bases; bases with no gene match: 7. CDR1 is SEHNR and CDR2 is FQNEAQ in the germline V gene (reference sequence). CDR3 size: 16 residues. The CDR3 region has the DNA TGTGCCAGCAGCATACAGGGGGGGAGAAGCAATCAGCCCCAGCATTTT. This codes for CASSIQGGRSNQPQHF.

This clone was seen more than once but under ten times. The chain combines TRBV6-5 with TRBJ1-3, with TRBD1 identical over 7 bases. Germline CDR1 reads MNHEY; CDR2 reads SVGAGI. The CDR3 totals 14 residues. V was clipped by 5 bases and J by 2 bases; unmatched bases: 3. CDR3 DNA: TGTGCCAGCAGTAATCAGGGGGCTGGAAACACCATATATTTT. It yields the protein CASSNQGAGNTIYF.

The gene calls are TRBV29-1 and TRBJ1-1; D not resolved. Trimming stripped 7 bases from V and 4 bases from J, with 16 bases between. Germline V CDR1 and CDR2: SQVTM, ANQGSEA. The CDR3 covers 13 residues. The CDR3 loop reads CSDLLGSSTEAFF. The CDR3 DNA is TGCAGCGACCTCCTCGGGTCGAGCACTGAAGCTTTCTTT.

The sample holds a few counts of this clone. CDR3 DNA: TGTGCCAGCTCACGACCAGGGGGCGAGCAGTTCTTC. Amino acid sequence: CASSRPGGEQFF. V gene TRBV18 combines with J gene TRBJ2-1; TRBD1 aligns across 8 bases. V trimming: 4 bases; J trimming: 10 bases; junction bases outside the gene matches: 3. From germline, CDR1 is KGHSH and CDR2 LQKENI. This CDR3 contains 12 residues.

The chain's CDR3 is CASSIAAGPREKLFF. In nucleotides, the CDR3 is TGTGCCAGTAGTATAGCGGCAGGGCCTAGGGAAAAACTGTTTTTT. The chain couples TRBV19 to TRBJ1-4; tentative D call: TRBD1 (5 bases). Trimming stripped 1 base from V and 8 bases from J, with 14 bases between. Germline V gene data show CDR1 as LNHDA and CDR2 as SQIVND (reference sequence). The CDR3 is 15 residues long.

V is TRBV10-3 and J is TRBJ2-5, with 8 bases aligning to TRBD2. V was pared by 7 bases and J by 5 bases, with 6 bases of the junction left unmatched. The germline V gene encodes CDR1 ENHRY and CDR2 SYGVKD. CDR3 length equals 13 residues. The CDR3 here is CAINAGGSETQYF. CDR3 nucleotide sequence: TGTGCCATCAACGCGGGAGGAAGCGAGACCCAGTACTTC.

This chain uses TRBV7-9 with TRBJ1-1, with no clear D. The CDR3 totals 12 residues. The V end lost 5 bases, the J end lost 1 base, and 5 bases lay between the germline ends. The V gene's germline CDR1 is SEHNR and CDR2 FQNEAQ (reference sequence). In nucleotides, the CDR3 is TGTGCCAGCAGCGCAGGGAACACTGAAGCTTTCTTT. Translated, it gives CASSAGNTEAFF.

In this sample, this clone turned up a few times. V usage is TRBV29-1 and J usage is TRBJ1-1; D is undetermined. The germline V gene has CDR1 SQVTM and CDR2 ANQGSEA. There are 13 residues in the CDR3. The V and J ends lost 1 base and 2 bases respectively, with 8 bases between them. The CDR3 sequence is CSVEVAVNTEAFF. CDR3 DNA: TGCAGCGTTGAAGTTGCGGTCAACACTGAAGCTTTCTTT.

The chain is built from TRBV6-5 and TRBJ2-5; 14 bases align to TRBD2. The germline CDR1 and CDR2 sequences are MNHEY and SVGAGI. Trimming took 6 bases from V and 5 from J; bases not matched to a gene: 5. The CDR3 extends over 15 amino acids. CDR3 protein: CASSQGLAGVETQYF. The CDR3 region has the DNA TGTGCCAGCAGCCAGGGACTAGCGGGAGTTGAGACCCAGTACTTC.

This clone occurred a few times. The chain combines TRBV6-1 with TRBJ2-7; tentative D call: TRBD1 (5 bases). V dropped 5 bases and J dropped 2 bases, with 13 bases sitting between them. The CDR3 has 14 residues. Germline values: CDR1 MNHNS, CDR2 SASEGT. The CDR3 nucleotides are TGTGCCAGCAGTAAGCAGAAGACAGCCTACGAGCAGTACTTC. Its protein product is CASSKQKTAYEQYF.

This clone has just a few counts. CDR3 sequence (DNA): TGTGCCAGCAGCCGGGACAGTACTGGAAACACCATATATTTT. It translates to CASSRDSTGNTIYF. This chain uses TRBV6-5 with TRBJ1-3, with 7 bases matching TRBD1. The CDR3 is 14 amino acids. From germline, CDR1 is MNHEY and CDR2 SVGAGI. Germline trimming cut 6 bases from V and 2 bases from J; bases unmatched to any gene: 4.

The V call is TRBV6-1, the J call TRBJ2-7; 10 bases fit TRBD1. CDR1 and CDR2 (germline): MNHNS, SASEGT. The CDR3 has 16 amino acids. J lost 1 base, V lost 4 bases, and 7 bases had no gene match. The CDR3 spells CASSGWGQGSSYEQYF. As DNA, the CDR3 is TGTGCCAGCAGTGGCTGGGGACAGGGGTCTTCCTACGAGCAGTACTTC.